This T cell receptor (beta chain) was sequenced in a study of T cell responses to AZD1222 COVID-19 vaccine. Only in-frame clones appear in the TCRdb table, and some are missing; sequencing was by immunoSEQ multiplex PCR. The sample has approximately 150,000 clones; 90% to 95% are singletons. V was shortened by 6 bases and J by 4 bases, with 16 bases between the two germline ends. CDR1 is MNHEY and CDR2 is SMNVEV in the germline V gene (reference sequence). The CDR3 runs to 15 residues. This TCR derives from an adult in good health. This sample comprised peripheral blood, obtained on day 0 of AZD1222 vaccination. The chain combines TRBV27 with TRBJ2-1; D is unclear. CDR3 sequence reads: CASRYTTQFYNEQFF. The CDR3 DNA is TGTGCCAGCAGATACACAACACAGTTTTACAATGAGCAGTTCTTC.